What follows describes a single T cell receptor beta chain. Its specificity is not known. This sample was included in a study of cytomegalovirus exposure and HLA in healthy donors. As for the study in general: As released early, the data held roughly 85 million unique TCRs from HLA-typed donors. Findings and limits, study-wide: Later work showed greater clonal expansion in HLA-associated TCR beta chains than in equally common others. In a later analysis, HLA-C alleles had the fewest associated TCRs, DRB1 alleles the most.

The germline V gene encodes CDR1 MDHEN and CDR2 SYDVKM. The V gene end was trimmed by 5 bases and the J gene end by 7 bases; junction bases not matched to a gene: 13. This CDR3 has 16 residues. Primers for the PCR totalled 60 Vbeta and 13 Jbeta. The protocol was immunoSEQ multiplex PCR, while the TCRdb copy is restricted to in-frame clones and leaves out a portion. This table has roughly 100,000 clones, around 63% appearing once. Sequenced sample: PBMCs. V gene TRBV28 combines with J gene TRBJ2-2; 7 bases are shared with TRBD2. This TCR was recovered from a man aged 30 to 39 in good health and CMV-seronegative. The DNA for the CDR3 is TGTGCCAGCAGTCCCCTGGGTCTGCGGGAGAACGGGGAGCTGTTTTTT. Protein product: CASSPLGLRENGELFF.